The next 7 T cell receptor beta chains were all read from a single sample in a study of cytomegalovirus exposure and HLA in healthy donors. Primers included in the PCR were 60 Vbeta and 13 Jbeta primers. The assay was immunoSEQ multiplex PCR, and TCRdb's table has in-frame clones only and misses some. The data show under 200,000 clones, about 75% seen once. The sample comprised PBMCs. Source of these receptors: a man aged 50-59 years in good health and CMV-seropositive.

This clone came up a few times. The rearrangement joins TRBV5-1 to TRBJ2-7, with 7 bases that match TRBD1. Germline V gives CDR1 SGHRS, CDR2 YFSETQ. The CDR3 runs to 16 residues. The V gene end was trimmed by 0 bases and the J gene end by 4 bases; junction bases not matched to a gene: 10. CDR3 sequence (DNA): TGCGCCAGCAGCTTGGCCGGGGTTGTACAGGGGTACGAGCAGTACTTC. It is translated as CASSLAGVVQGYEQYF.

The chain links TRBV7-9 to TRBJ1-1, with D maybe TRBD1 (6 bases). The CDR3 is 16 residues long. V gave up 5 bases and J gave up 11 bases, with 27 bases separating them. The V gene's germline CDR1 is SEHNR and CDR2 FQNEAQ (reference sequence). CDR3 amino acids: CASSQIRVQGPPGAFF. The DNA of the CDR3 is TGTGCCAGCAGCCAAATTAGGGTCCAGGGGCCGCCCGGGGCTTTCTTT.

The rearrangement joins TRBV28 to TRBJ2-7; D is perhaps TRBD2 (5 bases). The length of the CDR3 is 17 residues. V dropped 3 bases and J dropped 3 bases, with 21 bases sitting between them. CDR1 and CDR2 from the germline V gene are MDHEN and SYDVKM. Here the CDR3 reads CASSFFSQSGLDYEQYF. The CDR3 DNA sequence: TGTGCCAGCAGTTTTTTCAGTCAATCGGGGTTGGACTACGAGCAGTACTTC.

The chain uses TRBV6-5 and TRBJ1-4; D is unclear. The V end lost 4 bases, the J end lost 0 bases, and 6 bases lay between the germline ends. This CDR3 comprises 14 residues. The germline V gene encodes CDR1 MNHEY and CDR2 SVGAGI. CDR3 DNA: TGTGCCAGCAGTTTGTCTGCAACTAATGAAAAACTGTTTTTT. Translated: CASSLSATNEKLFF.

The DNA of the CDR3 is TGTGCCAGCAGCGTAGCTCAGGGGCTACGGCGTAATGAGCAGTTCTTC. It encodes CASSVAQGLRRNEQFF. The rearrangement joins TRBV9 to TRBJ2-1, with D possibly matching TRBD1 (6 bases). The CDR3 sequence is 16 residues long. Germline V lookup: CDR1 SGDLS, CDR2 YYNGEE. V was pared by 0 bases and J by 7 bases, with 17 bases between.

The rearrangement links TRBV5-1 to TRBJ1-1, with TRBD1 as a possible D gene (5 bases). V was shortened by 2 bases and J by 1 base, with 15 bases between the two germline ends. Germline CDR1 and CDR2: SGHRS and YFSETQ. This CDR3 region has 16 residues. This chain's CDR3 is CASSFSQGVRNTEAFF. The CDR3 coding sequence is TGCGCCAGCAGCTTTTCCCAAGGGGTAAGGAACACTGAAGCTTTCTTT.

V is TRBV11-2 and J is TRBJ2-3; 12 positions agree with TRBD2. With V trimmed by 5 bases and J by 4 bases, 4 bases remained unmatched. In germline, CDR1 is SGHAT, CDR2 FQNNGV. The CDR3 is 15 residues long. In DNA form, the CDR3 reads TGTGCCAGCAGCGCTAGCGGGGGGGCGTCAGATACGCAGTATTTT. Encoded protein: CASSASGGASDTQYF.